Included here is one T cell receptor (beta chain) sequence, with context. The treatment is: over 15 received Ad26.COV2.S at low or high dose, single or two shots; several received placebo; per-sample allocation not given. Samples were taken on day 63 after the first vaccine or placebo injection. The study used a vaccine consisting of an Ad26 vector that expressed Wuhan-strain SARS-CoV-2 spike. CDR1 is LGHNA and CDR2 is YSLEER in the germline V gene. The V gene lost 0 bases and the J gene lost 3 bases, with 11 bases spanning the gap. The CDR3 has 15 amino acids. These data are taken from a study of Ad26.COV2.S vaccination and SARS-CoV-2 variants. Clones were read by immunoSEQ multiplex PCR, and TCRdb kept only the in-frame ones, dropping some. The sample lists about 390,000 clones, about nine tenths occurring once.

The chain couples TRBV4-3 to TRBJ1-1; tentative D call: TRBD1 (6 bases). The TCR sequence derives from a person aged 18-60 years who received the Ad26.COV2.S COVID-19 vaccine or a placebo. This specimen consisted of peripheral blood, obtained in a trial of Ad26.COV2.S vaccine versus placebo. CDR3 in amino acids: CASSQDTGRDTEAFF. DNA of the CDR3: TGCGCCAGCAGCCAAGATACAGGGCGGGACACTGAAGCTTTCTTT.